In this sample, the clone carrying this TCR beta chain turned up once. Its antigen remains unidentified. The data stem from a study of a mutant IDH1 vaccine in newly diagnosed glioma. Study-wide background: Commencement of vaccination occurred 4-6 weeks following radiotherapy alone, or concurrently with temozolomide cycles. The study's findings and limits: Pseudoprogression seemed unrelated to changes in top peripheral T cell clonotypes. Among all patients, vaccine-induced immune responses occurred in about 93%.

The time point was: week 11, during vaccination. One vaccine dose held 300 ug of mutant IDH1 20-mer peptide and came with topical imiquimod. Looked up from germline, CDR1 is SGDLS and CDR2 is YYNGEE. The CDR3 has 15 amino acids. Trimming cost V 0 bases and J 2 bases, with 11 bases left between them. Clones were sequenced by immunoSEQ multiplex PCR, and TCRdb holds only the in-frame ones, with some missing. The table shows around 130,000 clones, with around four fifths occurring only once. The chain has TRBV9 and TRBJ1-1; D is undetermined. This receptor was identified in a man in his forties with glioma. This specimen was PBMCs, taken from a glioma patient whose treatment included an IDH1 peptide vaccine. The CDR3 here is CASSVATFTNTEAFF. For the CDR3, the DNA is TGTGCCAGCAGCGTAGCTACCTTTACTAACACTGAAGCTTTCTTT.